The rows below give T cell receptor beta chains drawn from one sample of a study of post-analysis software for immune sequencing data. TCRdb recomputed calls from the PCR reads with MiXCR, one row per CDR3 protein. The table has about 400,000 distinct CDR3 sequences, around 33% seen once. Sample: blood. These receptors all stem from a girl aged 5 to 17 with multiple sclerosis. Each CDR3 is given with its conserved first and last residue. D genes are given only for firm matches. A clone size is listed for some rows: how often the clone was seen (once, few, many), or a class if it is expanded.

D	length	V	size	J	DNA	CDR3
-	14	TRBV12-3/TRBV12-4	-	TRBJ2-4	TGTGCCAGCAGCCTAAACGAGGTAGCGAGCATTCAGTACTTC	CASSLNEVASIQYF
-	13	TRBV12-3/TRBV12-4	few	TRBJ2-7	TGTGCCAGCAGTTTTAGGGGGGGTTACGAGCAGTACTTC	CASSFRGGYEQYF
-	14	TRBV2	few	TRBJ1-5	TGTGCCAGCAGTGACGAGCAATTCAATCAGCCCCAGCATTTT	CASSDEQFNQPQHF
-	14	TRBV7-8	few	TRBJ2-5	TGTGCCAGCAGCGTGGTTCGGGGCTTGGAGACCCAGTACTTC	CASSVVRGLETQYF
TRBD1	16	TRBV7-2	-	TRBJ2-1	TGTGCCAGCAGCTTAGAACCCGGGACAGTTTCTAGTGAGCAGTTCTTC	CASSLEPGTVSSEQFF
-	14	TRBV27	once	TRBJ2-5	TGTGCCAGCTCCCCCAACGAAGGGCCCTGTGAGCAGTACTTC	CASSPNEGPCEQYF
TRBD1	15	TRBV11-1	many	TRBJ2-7	TGTGCCAGCAGCCCCCACGGACAGGGGGTGGACGAGCAGTACTTC	CASSPHGQGVDEQYF
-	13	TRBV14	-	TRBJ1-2	TGTGCCAGCAGCCCCGCCGGCAGTCTGGGCTACACCTTC	CASSPAGSLGYTF
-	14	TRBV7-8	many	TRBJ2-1	TGTGCCAGCAGCTTAGGTGCGTCCTACAATGAGCAGTTCTTC	CASSLGASYNEQFF
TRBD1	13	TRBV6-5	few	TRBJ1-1	TGTGCCAGCAGGGGGACAGGGCTAACTGAAGCTTTCTTT	CASRGTGLTEAFF
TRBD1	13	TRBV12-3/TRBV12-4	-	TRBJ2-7	TGTGCCAGCAGTAACCGGACAGGGGAAGAGCAGTACTTC	CASSNRTGEEQYF
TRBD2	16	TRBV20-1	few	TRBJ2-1	TGCAGTGCTAGAGATAGGAGCGGGGGGCCCTACAATGAGCAGTTCTTC	CSARDRSGGPYNEQFF
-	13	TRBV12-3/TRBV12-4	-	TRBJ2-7	TGTGCCAGCAGTGTACAGAGTACCTACGAGGAGTACTTC	CASSVQSTYEEYF
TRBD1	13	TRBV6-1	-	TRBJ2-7	TGTGCCAGCAGAGGACAGGGGATTCACGAGCAGTACTTC	CASRGQGIHEQYF
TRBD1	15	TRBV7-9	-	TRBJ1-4	TGTGCCAGCAGCCGCGGAGACAGGGGCAATGAAAAACTGTTTTTT	CASSRGDRGNEKLFF
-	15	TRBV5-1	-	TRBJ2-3	TGCGCCAGCAGCTTGGAATCCGGGGCCACAGATATGCAGTATTTT	CASSLESGATDMQYF
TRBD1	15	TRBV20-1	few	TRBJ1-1	TGCAGTGCCCCCTACACGAGACAGGGGAACACTGAAGCTTTCTTT	CSAPYTRQGNTEAFF
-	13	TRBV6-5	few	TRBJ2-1	TGTGCCAGCAGGTTGGGGAGGCGCAATGAGCAGTTCTTC	CASRLGRRNEQFF
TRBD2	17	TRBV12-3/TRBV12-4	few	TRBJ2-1	TGTGCCAGCAGTCCTGGGACTAGCGGAGCTCATTACAATGAGCAGTTCTTC	CASSPGTSGAHYNEQFF
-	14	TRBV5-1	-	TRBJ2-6	TGCGCCAGCAGCTCCGCCCAAGGGGCCAACGTCCTGACTTTC	CASSSAQGANVLTF
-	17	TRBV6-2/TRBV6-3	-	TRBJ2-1	TGTGCCAGCAGTTACTCGACGGGCCTTCTCTCCTACAATGAGCAGTTCTTC	CASSYSTGLLSYNEQFF
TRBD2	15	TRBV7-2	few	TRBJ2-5	TGTGCCAGCAGCTCAAAGCGGGGGGGGCAAGAGACCCAGTACTTC	CASSSKRGGQETQYF
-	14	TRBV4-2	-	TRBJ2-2	TGTGCCAGCAGTTACCGGGACCCCACCGGGGAGCTGTTTTTT	CASSYRDPTGELFF
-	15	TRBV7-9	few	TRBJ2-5	TGTGCCAGCAGCTTATCCGGGGCAGGGACAAGGACCCAGTACTTC	CASSLSGAGTRTQYF
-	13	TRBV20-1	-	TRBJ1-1	TGCAGTGCTAGAGGACGGTTGAACACTGAAGCTTTCTTT	CSARGRLNTEAFF
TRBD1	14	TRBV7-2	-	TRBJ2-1	TGTGCCAGCAGCTTTGGACAGGGAGAGGCTGAGCAGTTCTTC	CASSFGQGEAEQFF
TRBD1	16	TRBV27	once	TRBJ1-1	TGTGCCAGCAGGGATGAATCAGGGGGCTGGGGAGCTGAAGCTTTCTTT	CASRDESGGWGAEAFF
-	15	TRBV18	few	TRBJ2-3	TGTGCCAGCTCACCATCGCCGTCCCCCACAGATACGCAGTATTTT	CASSPSPSPTDTQYF
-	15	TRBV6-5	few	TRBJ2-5	TGTGCCGGCAAAAGTTTGGCGGCTGCTCAAGAGACCCAGTACTTC	CAGKSLAAAQETQYF
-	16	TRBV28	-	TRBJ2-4	TGTGCCAGCAGTCCAGCCGGGACTCTAGCCAAAAACATTCAGTACTTC	CASSPAGTLAKNIQYF
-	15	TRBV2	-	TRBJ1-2	TGTGCCAGCAGTGACAGGGGCCTAAAGAACTATGGCTACACCTTC	CASSDRGLKNYGYTF
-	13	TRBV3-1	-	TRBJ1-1	TGTGCCAGCAGCCAAGGACAGGCCACTGAAGCTTTCTTT	CASSQGQATEAFF
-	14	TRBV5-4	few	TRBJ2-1	TGTGCCAGCAGCAGCCGGGACACCTACAATGAGCAGTTCTTC	CASSSRDTYNEQFF
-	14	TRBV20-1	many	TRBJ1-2	TGCAGTGCTGCCCCGGGGGCGTCTAACTATGGCTACACCTTC	CSAAPGASNYGYTF
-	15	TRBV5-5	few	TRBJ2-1	TGTGCCAGCAGCAGATCCGGGACCGCAGGGAATGAGCAGTTCTTC	CASSRSGTAGNEQFF
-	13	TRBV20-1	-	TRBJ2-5	TGCAGTGCTAGTCGGAACTTCCAAGAGACCCAGTACTTC	CSASRNFQETQYF
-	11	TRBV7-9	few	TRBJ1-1	TGTGCCAGCACCCGGACCCTTGAAGCTTTCTTT	CASTRTLEAFF
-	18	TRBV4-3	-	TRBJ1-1	TGCGCCAGCAGCCAACCCCCCTCGGGTGAGGGTAGGAGCCCTGAAGCTTTCTTT	CASSQPPSGEGRSPEAFF
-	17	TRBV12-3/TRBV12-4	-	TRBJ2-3	TGTGCCAGCAGTTTTATATTCGCCCCATCTCAAACAGATACGCAGTATTTT	CASSFIFAPSQTDTQYF
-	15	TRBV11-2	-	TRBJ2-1	TGTGCCAGCAGCTTAGAAATAAGCCCCTACAATGAGCAGTTCTTC	CASSLEISPYNEQFF
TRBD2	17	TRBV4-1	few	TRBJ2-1	TGCGCCAGCAGCCAAGGGACTAGCGGGGGGGCCTACAATGAGCAGTTCTTC	CASSQGTSGGAYNEQFF
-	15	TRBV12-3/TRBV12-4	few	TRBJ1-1	TGTGCCAGCAGTTTATCAGGAGGAGGTATGTCTGAAGCTTTCTTT	CASSLSGGGMSEAFF
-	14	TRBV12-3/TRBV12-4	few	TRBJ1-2	TGTGCCAGCAGTCAGACCAGGGTCGACTATGGCTACACCTTC	CASSQTRVDYGYTF
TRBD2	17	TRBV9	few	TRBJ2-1	TGTGCCAGCTCTCAGCCCGGACTAGCGGGGGTTAACAATGAGCAGTTCTTC	CASSQPGLAGVNNEQFF
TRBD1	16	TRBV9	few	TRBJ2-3	TGTGCCAGCAGCCCAAGAGGCGACAGGGAAACAGATACGCAGTATTTT	CASSPRGDRETDTQYF
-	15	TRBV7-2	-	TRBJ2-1	TGTGCCAGCAGCTTCTGGGGGGCCGGCTACAATGAGCAGTTCTTC	CASSFWGAGYNEQFF
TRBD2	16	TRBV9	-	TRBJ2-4	TGTGCCAGCAGCGAACTAGCGGGCTCAGCCAAAAACATTCAGTACTTC	CASSELAGSAKNIQYF
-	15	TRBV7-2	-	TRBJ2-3	TGTGCCAGCAGCTTACAAGGGGGGATCACAGATGCGCAGTATTTT	CASSLQGGITDAQYF
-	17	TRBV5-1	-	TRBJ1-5	TGCGCCAGCAGCCCATACCCCCGGGGGGAGAAGTATCAGCCCCAGCATTTT	CASSPYPRGEKYQPQHF
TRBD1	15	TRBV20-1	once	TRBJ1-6	TGCAGTGCTAGCCGGACAGGGAACTCTAATTCACCCCTCCACTTT	CSASRTGNSNSPLHF
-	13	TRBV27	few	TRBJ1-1	TGTGCCAGCAGTTTCCAGATGAACACTGAAGCTTTCTTT	CASSFQMNTEAFF
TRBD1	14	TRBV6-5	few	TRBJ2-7	TGTGCCAGCACCCCGGGACAGGGTTCCCACGAGCAGTACTTC	CASTPGQGSHEQYF
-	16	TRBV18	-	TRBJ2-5	TGTGCCAGCTCACCATCGGCAGGGGCGATCCAAGAGACCCAGTACTTC	CASSPSAGAIQETQYF
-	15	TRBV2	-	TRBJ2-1	TGTGCCAACAGGGCCCGACTGACCCTAGAGGATGAGCAGTTCTTC	CANRARLTLEDEQFF
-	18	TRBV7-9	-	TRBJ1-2	TGTGCCAGCAGCTTCTTAGCAGAAAAGGGGGAACTCGACTATGGCTACACCTTC	CASSFLAEKGELDYGYTF